This T cell receptor beta chain was recovered during a study of blood T cell repertoires in COVID-19. Looking at the study overall: Sample material is recorded as cDNA or gDNA derived from T cells, B-cell-depleted T cells, or PBMCs.

The CDR3 length is 14 residues. CDR1 and CDR2 from the germline V gene are LNHDA and SQIVND (reference sequence). V dropped 8 bases and J dropped 8 bases, with 21 bases sitting between them. The table came from immunoSEQ multiplex PCR; TCRdb's copy has only in-frame clones and leaves some out. The data contain fewer than 300,000 clones, under 90% of them singletons. Donors of Cohort 3 who recovered were those that had two negative PCRs, clearance, or symptom resolution. This TCR derives from a man between 18 and 35 years old who had recovered from COVID-19. This sequence joins TRBV19 and TRBJ1-1; tentative D call: TRBD1 (5 bases). Material: PBMCs or T cells enriched from blood (not recorded which). CDR3 sequence: CASVRQGGLFEAFF. The CDR3 DNA reads TGTGCCAGTGTCCGGCAGGGAGGCTTATTCGAAGCTTTCTTT.